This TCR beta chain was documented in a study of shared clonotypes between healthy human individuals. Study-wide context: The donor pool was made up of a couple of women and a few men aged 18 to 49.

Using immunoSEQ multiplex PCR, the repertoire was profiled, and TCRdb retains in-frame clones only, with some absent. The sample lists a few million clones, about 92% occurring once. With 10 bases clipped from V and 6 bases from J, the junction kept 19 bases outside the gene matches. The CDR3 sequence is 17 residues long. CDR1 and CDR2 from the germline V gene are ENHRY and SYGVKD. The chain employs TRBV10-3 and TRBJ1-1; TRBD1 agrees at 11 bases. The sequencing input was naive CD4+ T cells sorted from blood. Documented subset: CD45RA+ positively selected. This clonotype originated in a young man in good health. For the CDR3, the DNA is TGTGCCACCAAAGCAGACCGGGACAGGGGGTTCAGGTCTGAAGCTTTCTTT. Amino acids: CATKADRDRGFRSEAFF.